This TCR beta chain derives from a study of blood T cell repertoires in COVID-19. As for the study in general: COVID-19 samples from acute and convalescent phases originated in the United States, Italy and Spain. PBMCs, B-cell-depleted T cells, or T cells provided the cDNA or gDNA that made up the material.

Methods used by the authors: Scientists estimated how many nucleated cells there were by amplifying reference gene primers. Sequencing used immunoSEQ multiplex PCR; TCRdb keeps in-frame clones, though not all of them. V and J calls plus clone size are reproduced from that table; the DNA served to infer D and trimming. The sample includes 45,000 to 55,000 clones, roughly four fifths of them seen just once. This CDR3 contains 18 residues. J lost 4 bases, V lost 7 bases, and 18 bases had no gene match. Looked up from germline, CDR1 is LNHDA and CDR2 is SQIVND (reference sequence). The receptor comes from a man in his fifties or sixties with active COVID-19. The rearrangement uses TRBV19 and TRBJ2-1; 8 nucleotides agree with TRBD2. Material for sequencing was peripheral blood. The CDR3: CASTSRTGSGSYYNEQFF. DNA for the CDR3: TGTGCCAGTACCTCGCGCACAGGAAGCGGGAGTTATTACAATGAGCAGTTCTTC.